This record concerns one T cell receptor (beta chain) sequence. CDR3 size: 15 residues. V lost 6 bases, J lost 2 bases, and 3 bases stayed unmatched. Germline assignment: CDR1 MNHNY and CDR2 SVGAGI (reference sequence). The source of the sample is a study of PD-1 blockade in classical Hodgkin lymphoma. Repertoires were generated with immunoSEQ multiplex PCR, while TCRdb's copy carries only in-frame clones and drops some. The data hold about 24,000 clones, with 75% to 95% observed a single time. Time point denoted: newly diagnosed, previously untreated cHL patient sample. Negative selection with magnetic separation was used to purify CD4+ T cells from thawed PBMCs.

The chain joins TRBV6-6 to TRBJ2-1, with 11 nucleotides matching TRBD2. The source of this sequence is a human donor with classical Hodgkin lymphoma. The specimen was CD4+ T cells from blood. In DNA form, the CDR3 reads TGTGCCAGCAGAACTAGCGGGGGTGCCTACAATGAGCAGTTCTTC. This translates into CASRTSGGAYNEQFF.